This T cell receptor beta chain is from a study of CD8 T cells in Susac syndrome. Losses at the gene ends were 8 bases for V and 0 bases for J; bases not matched to a gene: 13. This CDR3 region has 18 residues. The germline gives CDR1 LNHDA, CDR2 SQIVND (reference sequence). RNA in amounts of about 0.5 to 1 ug was reverse transcribed with random hexamers. Using its own MiXCR run on the immunoSEQ multiplex PCR reads, TCRdb lists one record per CDR3 protein. The sample records approximately 57,000 distinct CDR3 sequences, approximately 95% being singletons. High-throughput TCR beta sequencing covered peripheral CD8+ and CD4+ T cells. General study results and limits: Expansion of Susac CD8+ clones peaked in TEMRA cells and in active patients.

Regarding this clonotype: Its cognate antigen is unknown.

This TCR derives from a human donor with Susac syndrome. The chain links TRBV19 to TRBJ2-4; 10 bases are shared with TRBD1. The specimen was CD8+ T cells from PBMCs. The CDR3 reads CASAQRQGASGAKNIQYF. CDR3 coding DNA: TGTGCCAGTGCCCAGCGACAGGGGGCGTCCGGAGCCAAAAACATTCAGTACTTC.